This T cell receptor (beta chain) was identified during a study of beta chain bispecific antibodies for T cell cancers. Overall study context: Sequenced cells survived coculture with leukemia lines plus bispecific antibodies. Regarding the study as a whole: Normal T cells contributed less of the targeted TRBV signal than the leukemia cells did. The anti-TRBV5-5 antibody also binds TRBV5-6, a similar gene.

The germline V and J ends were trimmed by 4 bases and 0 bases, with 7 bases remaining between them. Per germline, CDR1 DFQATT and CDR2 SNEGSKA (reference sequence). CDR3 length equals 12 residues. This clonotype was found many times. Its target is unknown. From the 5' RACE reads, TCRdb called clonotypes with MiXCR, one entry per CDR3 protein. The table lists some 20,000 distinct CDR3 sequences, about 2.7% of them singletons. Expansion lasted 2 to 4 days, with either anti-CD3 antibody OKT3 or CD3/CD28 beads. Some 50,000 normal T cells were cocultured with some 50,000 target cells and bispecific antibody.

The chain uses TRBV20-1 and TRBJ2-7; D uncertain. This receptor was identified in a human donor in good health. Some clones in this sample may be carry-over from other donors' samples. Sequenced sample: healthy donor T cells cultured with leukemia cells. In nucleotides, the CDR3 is TGCAGTGCTATCAGTACCTCCTACGAGCAGTACTTC. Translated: CSAISTSYEQYF.